These 3 T cell receptor beta chains were all obtained from the same sample, sequenced in a study of radiotherapy plus CTLA-4 blockade in lung cancer. Repertoires were generated with immunoSEQ multiplex PCR, while TCRdb's copy carries only in-frame clones and drops some. This sample carries about 80,000 clones, 70% to 90% of them seen once, and the ten largest clones take approximately 2.2%. The sample here was peripheral blood, taken from a patient treated with radiotherapy plus ipilimumab. The receptors derive from a human donor with non-small cell lung cancer who had a partial response to radiotherapy plus ipilimumab.

V is TRBV7-3 and J is TRBJ2-5; D gene ambiguous. This CDR3 comprises 14 residues. Germline V gives CDR1 SGHTA, CDR2 FQGTGA. Trimming took 5 bases from V and 3 from J, leaving 13 bases between them. The CDR3 sequence is CASSPSPRKETQYF. The CDR3 DNA reads TGTGCCAGCAGCCCAAGTCCCAGAAAAGAGACCCAGTACTTC.

The chain links TRBV6-5 to TRBJ2-6; D is unresolved. The CDR3 has 15 amino acids. Trimming shortened V by 9 bases and J by 1 base, and 13 bases separated the two germline ends. From germline, CDR1 is MNHEY and CDR2 SVGAGI. CDR3 region: CASVHAVSGANVLTF. The CDR3 DNA reads as TGTGCCAGTGTTCATGCGGTATCTGGGGCCAACGTCCTGACTTTC.

The CDR3, as DNA: TGTGCCAGCAGCCTCGGGACTAGCGGGCCCAGCTCCTACAATGAGCAGTTCTTC. Its translation is CASSLGTSGPSSYNEQFF. The gene calls are TRBV28 and TRBJ2-1, with 12 bases that match TRBD2. CDR3 length: 18 residues. V lost 6 bases to trimming and J lost 0 bases; unmatched junction nucleotides: 9. Germline V gene lookup returns CDR1 MDHEN and CDR2 SYDVKM.